This T cell receptor beta chain derives from a study of cytomegalovirus exposure and HLA in healthy donors. General study results and limits: Rates of TCR association differed by HLA locus in a later analysis, with DRB1 highest and HLA-C lowest. Most CMV-associated TCR beta chains appeared HLA-restricted in a later analysis.

In the case of this clone: Its antigen is as yet unknown.

Each donor's status was that of a healthy bone marrow donor. Trimming at V came to 0 bases and at J to 6 bases, leaving 9 bases not matched to a gene. The CDR3 has 17 residues. Germline V gives CDR1 SGHTA, CDR2 FQGTGA. Use of 60 Vbeta and 13 Jbeta primers characterized the PCR. The assay was immunoSEQ multiplex PCR, and TCRdb's table has in-frame clones only and misses some. The data hold fewer than 200,000 clones, with approximately 82% observed a single time. The sequence derives from a girl aged 2-10 years in good health and CMV-seropositive. The genes are TRBV7-3 and TRBJ2-2; TRBD2 aligns across 8 bases. The sequenced material came from PBMCs. The CDR3 is CASSLTAAGGRAGELFF. In DNA, the CDR3 is TGTGCCAGCAGCTTAACGGCGGCGGGGGGTCGGGCCGGGGAGCTGTTTTTT. Supplemented by reference TRBV7-3 and TRBJ2-2, the full variable domain reads GAGVSQTPSNKVTEKGKYVELRCDPISGHTALYWYRQSLGQGPEFLIYFQGTGAADDSGLPNDRFFAVRPEGSVSTLKIQRTERGDSAVYLCASSLTAAGGRAGELFFGEGSRLTVL.